This T cell receptor (beta chain) was retrieved from a study of T cells in Graves' hyperthyroidism and ophthalmopathy. Study-level findings and limits: Blood also contained most expanded thyroid clonotypes above 0.001.

Fresh peripheral blood, around 11 ml of it, supplied the PBMCs. Note on this clonotype: Its target is unknown.

TCR beta CDR3 region amplification was performed from RNA transcripts. HTBI primers were employed in a first-round RT-PCR of the TCR CDR3. TCRdb used MiXCR to reprocess the multiplex PCR reads, holding one entry per CDR3 protein. Here the sample spans roughly 280,000 distinct CDR3 sequences, more than 15% being singletons. The source is a woman aged 55-70 years with Graves' ophthalmopathy. The specimen sequenced was blood.

The CDR3 reads CASSLWGVKVDGYTF. DNA of the CDR3: TGTGCCAGCAGCTTGTGGGGGGTAAAAGTGGATGGCTACACCTTC. The chain employs TRBV5-8 and TRBJ1-2; TRBD1 is a possible D gene (5 bases). The germline gives CDR1 SGHTS, CDR2 YDEGEE. The ends were cut back, 1 base at V and 6 bases at J, with 16 bases in the middle. This CDR3 is built from 15 residues. The entire variable domain, with the rest obtained from reference TRBV5-8 and TRBJ1-2, is as follows: EAGVTQSPTHLIKTRGQQATLRCSPISGHTSVYWYQQALGLGLQFLLWYDEGEERNRGNFPPRFSGRQFPNYSSELNVNALELEDSALYLCASSLWGVKVDGYTFGSGTRLTVV.